This T cell receptor beta chain originates from a study of CD8+CD57+ T cells in acquired aplastic anemia. Study-wide background: Yields of DNA that came from sorted CD4+ and CD8+ cells averaged about 3 ug. As sequenced from healthy donors, CD4+ cells averaged around 11 million reads.

About this clonotype: Its antigen is not known. One end of the junction does not line up with germline, which may come from a read error.

Points from the study as a whole: Patients shared approximately 30 CD8+ CDR3 sequences with controls.

Germline V gene sequence: CDR1 WNHNN, CDR2 SYGVQD (reference sequence). The CDR3 sequence is 14 residues long. Profiling that covered TCR beta VDJ and CDR3 relied on genomic DNA as its template. From the reads, TCRdb called clonotypes with MiXCR, one entry per CDR3 protein. This sample carries about 190,000 distinct CDR3 sequences, approximately 50% of them seen once, and the ten largest clones take about 16%. This TCR derives from a human donor in good health, serving as a control. The gene calls are TRBV10-1 and TRBJ1-6; tentatively, D is TRBD1 (5 bases). Sequencing was done on a sample of sorted CD4+, CD8+, or CD8+CD57+ T cells (not recorded which) from PBMCs. The CDR3 nucleotides read TGTGCCAGTCGACCGGGACCAAAAAATTCACCCCTCCACTTT. Residues: CASRPGPKNSPLHF.